This T cell receptor (beta chain) derives from a study of T cell responses to AZD1222 COVID-19 vaccine. Trimming left V 3 bases short and J 1 base short, with 9 bases between. Per the germline V gene, CDR1 is GTSNPN and CDR2 is SVGIG (reference sequence). The CDR3 sequence is 14 residues long. Using immunoSEQ multiplex PCR, the repertoire was profiled, and TCRdb retains in-frame clones only, with some absent. The sample consists of 90,000 to 120,000 clones, about 89% of them appearing once. The TCR comes from an adult in good health. Sequenced here: peripheral blood, sampled on day 0 of AZD1222 vaccination. The chain carries TRBV30 and TRBJ2-2, with a possible D match to TRBD1 (5 bases). The CDR3 loop reads CAWSGQLNTGELFF. CDR3 coding DNA: TGTGCCTGGAGCGGACAATTGAACACCGGGGAGCTGTTTTTT. Combining the CDR3 with reference TRBV30 and TRBJ2-2 gives the whole variable domain SQTIHQWPATLVQPVGSPLSLECTVEGTSNPNLYWYRQAAGRGLQLLFYSVGIGQISSEVPQNLSASRPQDRQFILSSKKLLLSDSGFYLCAWSGQLNTGELFFGEGSRLTVL.